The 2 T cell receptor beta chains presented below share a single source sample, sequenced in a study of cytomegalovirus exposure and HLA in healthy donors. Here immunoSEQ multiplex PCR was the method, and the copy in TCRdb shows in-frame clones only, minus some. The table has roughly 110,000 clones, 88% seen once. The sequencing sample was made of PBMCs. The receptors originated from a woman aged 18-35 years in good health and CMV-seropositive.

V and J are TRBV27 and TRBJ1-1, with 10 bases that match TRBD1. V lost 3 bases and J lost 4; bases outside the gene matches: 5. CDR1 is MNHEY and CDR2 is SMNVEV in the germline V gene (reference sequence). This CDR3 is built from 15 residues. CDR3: CASSFATGGGTEAFF. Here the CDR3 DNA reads TGTGCCAGCAGTTTCGCGACAGGGGGCGGCACTGAAGCTTTCTTT.

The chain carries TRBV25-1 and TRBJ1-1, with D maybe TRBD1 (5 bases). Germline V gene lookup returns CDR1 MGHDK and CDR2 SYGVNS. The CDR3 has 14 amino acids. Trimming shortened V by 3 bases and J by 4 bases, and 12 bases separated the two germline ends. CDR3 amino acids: CASSDAGRATEAFF. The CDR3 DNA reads TGTGCCAGCAGTGATGCAGGGAGGGCCACTGAAGCTTTCTTT.